This T cell receptor (beta chain) is drawn from a study of control samples from healthy donors and cancer patients. With V trimmed by 4 bases and J by 6 bases, 10 bases remained unmatched. The germline V gene encodes CDR1 SEHNR and CDR2 FQNEAQ (reference sequence). The CDR3 extends over 15 amino acids. Profiled with immunoSEQ multiplex PCR; TCRdb holds only in-frame clones, not every one. The data show 70,000 to 100,000 clones, about nine tenths seen once. Sequenced input: blood. The source of this sequence is a man aged 50 or older in good health. V is TRBV7-9 and J is TRBJ1-2; 8 bases map to TRBD1. The CDR3 nucleotides are TGTGCCAGCAGCTCCCGGGACAGGAAGGAGGATGGCTACACCTTC. Amino acids: CASSSRDRKEDGYTF.